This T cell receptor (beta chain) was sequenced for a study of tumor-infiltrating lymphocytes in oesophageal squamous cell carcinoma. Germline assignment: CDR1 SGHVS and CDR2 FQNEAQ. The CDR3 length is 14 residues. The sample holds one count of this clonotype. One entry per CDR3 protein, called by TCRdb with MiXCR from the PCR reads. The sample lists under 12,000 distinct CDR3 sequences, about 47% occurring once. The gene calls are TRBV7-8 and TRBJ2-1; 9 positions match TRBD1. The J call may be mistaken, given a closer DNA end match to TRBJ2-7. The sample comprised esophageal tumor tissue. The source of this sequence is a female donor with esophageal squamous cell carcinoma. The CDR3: CASSLIQGAYEQYF. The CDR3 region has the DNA TGTGCCAGCAGCCTAATACAGGGGGCTTACGAGCAGTACTTC.